Below are 21 T cell receptor beta chains sequenced from a single sample in a study of shared clonotypes between healthy human individuals. Naive CD8 cells were CD45RO-negative, positively selected for CCR7, excluding terminally differentiated effector memory CD45RA+ cells. TCRdb's table, derived via immunoSEQ multiplex PCR, lists solely in-frame clones and lacks some. The table shows about 2 million clones, with about 95% occurring only once. The sample consisted of naive CD8+ T cells sorted from blood. The receptors originated from a man younger than 30 in good health.

This sequence joins TRBV27 and TRBJ1-2, with D possibly being TRBD1 (6 bases). V dropped 5 bases and J dropped 8 bases, with 18 bases sitting between them. The germline CDR1 and CDR2 sequences are MNHEY and SMNVEV (reference sequence). This CDR3 is 14 amino acids long. DNA for the CDR3: TGTGCCAGCAGTCCCTACCCGGGGGACAAAGGCTACACCTTC. This gives the protein CASSPYPGDKGYTF.

The chain uses TRBV7-8 and TRBJ2-2; a possible D gene is TRBD1 (6 bases). V lost 4 bases and J 2 bases, leaving 17 bases between the germline ends. Germline lookup yields CDR1 SGHVS and CDR2 FQNEAQ. The CDR3 has 17 amino acids. CDR3 DNA sequence: TGTGCCAGCAGCTCCCCGGGTACAGGGACCAACACCGGGGAGCTGTTTTTT. Encoded protein: CASSSPGTGTNTGELFF.

This chain joins TRBV19 and TRBJ2-1, with TRBD1 as a possible D gene (5 bases). V was trimmed by 1 base and J by 4 bases, leaving 14 bases between them. The length of the CDR3 is 16 residues. Looked up from germline, CDR1 is LNHDA and CDR2 is SQIVND (reference sequence). The CDR3 sequence is CASSIVGADFYNEQFF. CDR3 in DNA: TGTGCCAGTAGTATAGTAGGGGCCGATTTTTACAATGAGCAGTTCTTC.

Notes on this clone: The sample holds other DNA sequences that translate to the same CDR3. V usage is TRBV4-1 and J usage is TRBJ2-5, with a tentative D call TRBD1 (5 bases). The CDR3 covers 14 residues. The germline V gene encodes CDR1 MGHRA and CDR2 YSYEKL. Trimming took off 1 base at V and 2 bases at J, with 8 bases between the two ends. The CDR3 sequence is CASSQVGQQETQYF. The CDR3 coding sequence is TGCGCCAGCAGCCAAGTAGGACAACAAGAGACCCAGTACTTC.

This clone appeared once. The chain uses TRBV19 and TRBJ1-6; no reliable D call. CDR1 and CDR2 from the germline V gene are LNHDA and SQIVND (reference sequence). There are 17 residues in the CDR3. Deletions cut 1 base from V and 6 bases from J, with 16 bases between. This CDR3 reads CASSIVPVADLNSPLHF. CDR3 coding DNA: TGTGCCAGTAGTATAGTTCCTGTGGCGGATCTTAATTCACCCCTCCACTTT. Full variable domain (missing parts from reference TRBV19 and TRBJ1-6): DGGITQSPKYLFRKEGQNVTLSCEQNLNHDAMYWYRQDPGQGLRLIYYSQIVNDFQKGDIAEGYSVSREKKESFPLTVTSAQKNPTAFYLCASSIVPVADLNSPLHFGNGTRLTVT.

This chain joins TRBV25-1 and TRBJ2-5; D might be TRBD1 (5 bases). Trimming cost V 2 bases and J 0 bases, with 7 bases left between them. The CDR3 consists of 14 residues. Germline-derived CDR1 and CDR2 are MGHDK and SYGVNS. Here the CDR3 DNA reads TGTGCCAGCAGTGAAGCAGGGTACCAAGAGACCCAGTACTTC. Protein: CASSEAGYQETQYF.

V gene TRBV4-2 combines with J gene TRBJ1-2; no clear D gene. In germline, CDR1 is LGHNA, CDR2 YNFKEQ. This CDR3 is built from 14 residues. Trimming removed 3 bases at V and 4 bases at J, with 12 bases between. The CDR3 region has the DNA TGTGCCAGCAGCCAGCGGGCAGCTTCCTATGGCTACACCTTC. Translated, it gives CASSQRAASYGYTF.

This sequence joins TRBV19 and TRBJ2-3; D is perhaps TRBD1 (6 bases). Trimming took off 3 bases at V and 3 bases at J, with 10 bases between the two ends. The germline V gene encodes CDR1 LNHDA and CDR2 SQIVND (reference sequence). There are 14 residues in the CDR3. The CDR3 protein is CASSILQGTDTQYF. CDR3 coding DNA: TGTGCCAGTAGTATTCTCCAGGGGACAGATACGCAGTATTTT.

The chain joins TRBV11-2 to TRBJ2-1, with D possibly matching TRBD1 (6 bases). The V and J ends lost 5 bases and 5 bases respectively, with 22 bases between them. The CDR3 is 17 amino acids. Germline V gene data show CDR1 as SGHAT and CDR2 as FQNNGV. The CDR3 coding sequence is TGTGCCAGCAGCGGGGGTTTCTGGACAGAGCATCACAATGAGCAGTTCTTC. It translates to CASSGGFWTEHHNEQFF. Variable domain in full (rest from reference TRBV11-2 and TRBJ2-1): EAGVAQSPRYKIIEKRQSVAFWCNPISGHATLYWYQQILGQGPKLLIQFQNNGVVDDSQLPKDRFSAERLKGVDSTLKIQPAKLEDSAVYLCASSGGFWTEHHNEQFFGPGTRLTVL.

The gene calls are TRBV20-1 and TRBJ2-7, with 7 bases that match TRBD1. V was clipped by 6 bases and J by 6 bases; unmatched bases: 5. The CDR3 is 11 residues long. CDR1 DFQATT and CDR2 SNEGSKA come from the germline V gene (reference sequence). CDR3 nucleotides: TGCAGTGCCGAGACAGGGATCGAGCAGTACTTC. Residues: CSAETGIEQYF.

J is TRBJ2-5 and V is TRBV18; perhaps TRBD2 as D (5 bases). The CDR3 loop spans 15 amino acids. Germline V CDR1 and CDR2: KGHSH, LQKENI. Trimming cost V 1 base and J 4 bases, with 13 bases left between them. CDR3 residues: CASSPLPSSSETQYF. As DNA, the CDR3 is TGTGCCAGCTCACCACTCCCTAGCTCCTCAGAGACCCAGTACTTC.

The chain carries TRBV7-6 and TRBJ2-7; possible D gene TRBD2, 6 bases. CDR1 and CDR2 from the germline V gene are SGHVS and FNYEAQ. The CDR3 totals 14 residues. Trimming removed 5 bases from V and 3 bases from J, with 14 bases in between. The CDR3 coding sequence is TGTGCCAGCAGCCCGGTGGGAGGTAACTACGAGCAGTACTTC. The encoded protein is CASSPVGGNYEQYF.

The V and J genes are TRBV7-9 and TRBJ1-6; possible D gene TRBD1, 5 bases. Germline CDR1 and CDR2: SEHNR and FQNEAQ (reference sequence). V lost 5 bases and J lost 4, with 9 bases in between. The CDR3 length is 14 residues. CDR3 residues: CASSGTHYNSPLHF. CDR3 bases: TGTGCCAGCAGCGGGACGCATTATAATTCACCCCTCCACTTT.

Turning to this clone: The sample holds other DNA sequences that translate to the same CDR3. The genes are TRBV4-1 and TRBJ2-7; 10 positions agree with TRBD1. Per germline, CDR1 MGHRA and CDR2 YSYEKL. V dropped 5 bases and J dropped 4; count of bases not matched to a gene: 5. The CDR3 spans 14 residues. The CDR3 coding sequence is TGCGCCAGCAGCTTCGACAGGGGGCTTTACGAGCAGTACTTC. Translating gives CASSFDRGLYEQYF.

This clone came up once. The identical CDR3 is also encoded by other nucleotide sequences in the sample. The chain couples TRBV5-6 to TRBJ2-1, with unresolved D. V was pared by 0 bases and J by 0 bases, with 7 bases between. This CDR3 is 15 amino acids long. Looked up from germline, CDR1 is SGHDT and CDR2 is YYEEEE. The DNA of the CDR3 is TGTGCCAGCAGCTTGGGCGGTAGCTCCTACAATGAGCAGTTCTTC. Protein product: CASSLGGSSYNEQFF.

For this clone: The same CDR3 arises from other DNA sequences in this sample as well. The gene calls are TRBV6-5 and TRBJ1-5, with 7 bases matching TRBD1. The CDR3 is made up of 15 amino acids. Germline assignment: CDR1 MNHEY and CDR2 SVGAGI. The V segment lost 5 bases and the J segment 0 bases; nucleotides outside the gene matches: 4. The CDR3 DNA sequence: TGTGCCAGCAGTCCGACAGGGTATAGCAATCAGCCCCAGCATTTT. Amino acids: CASSPTGYSNQPQHF.

The CDR3 is CASSIGGLGSPLHF. The CDR3 region has the DNA TGTGCCAGTAGTATAGGGGGGCTGGGTTCACCCCTCCACTTT. The chain couples TRBV19 to TRBJ1-6, with D possibly being TRBD1 (6 bases). V was pared by 1 base and J by 9 bases, with 10 bases between. Germline V CDR1 and CDR2: LNHDA, SQIVND (reference sequence). The CDR3 has 14 residues.

The chain employs TRBV19 and TRBJ1-5; D unresolved. Germline CDR1 is LNHDA and CDR2 is SQIVND (reference sequence). The CDR3 is 13 amino acids. Trimming took off 4 bases at V and 6 bases at J, with 10 bases between the two ends. The CDR3 loop is CASSTWDGQPQHF. The CDR3 DNA reads as TGTGCCAGTAGTACCTGGGATGGTCAGCCCCAGCATTTT.

The chain joins TRBV7-9 to TRBJ2-7; D might be TRBD1 or TRBD2, each matching 6 bases. The CDR3 has 15 amino acids. Germline V gene data show CDR1 as SEHNR and CDR2 as FQNEAQ (reference sequence). Trimming shortened V by 5 bases and J by 4 bases, and 18 bases separated the two germline ends. The CDR3 spells CASSGGTPTLYEQYF. CDR3 coding DNA: TGTGCCAGCAGCGGGGGGACACCAACTCTATACGAGCAGTACTTC.

The chain links TRBV14 to TRBJ2-7; tentative D call: TRBD1 (6 bases). CDR1 SGHDN and CDR2 FVKESK come from the germline V gene. The CDR3 totals 17 residues. Trimming pared 2 bases from V and 0 bases from J, leaving 17 bases between. The CDR3 sequence: CASSQLESRTASYEQYF. The CDR3 coding sequence is TGTGCCAGCAGCCAACTTGAATCTCGGACAGCCTCCTACGAGCAGTACTTC.

The gene calls are TRBV5-1 and TRBJ2-2; TRBD1 or TRBD2 may be the D gene (5 bases each). Germline CDR1 SGHRS, CDR2 YFSETQ. The length of the CDR3 is 15 residues. Trimming removed 5 bases from V and 0 bases from J, with 11 bases in between. Here the CDR3 reads CASSSGTTNTGELFF. CDR3 sequence (DNA): TGCGCCAGCAGTTCCGGGACCACGAACACCGGGGAGCTGTTTTTT. The full variable domain, in which reference TRBV5-1 and TRBJ2-2 provide the parts outside the CDR3, is KAGVTQTPRYLIKTRGQQVTLSCSPISGHRSVSWYQQTPGQGLQFLFEYFSETQRNKGNFPGRFSGRQFSNSRSEMNVSTLELGDSALYLCASSSGTTNTGELFFGEGSRLTVL.